Described below is a single T cell receptor beta chain sequence and its context. Its recognized antigen is unknown. No clone much larger than this one lies a single base away; base qualities are absent. Preparation of the library involved the immunoSEQ multiplex PCR assay. For most patients, genomic DNA was isolated with the Qiagen DNeasy Blood and Tissue Kit and shipped frozen to Adaptive Biotechnologies for TCR sequencing. Adaptive Biotechnologies carried out high-throughput TCR-beta CDR3 sequencing of genomic DNA for most patients. As for the original processing: Adaptive's ImmunoSEQ software was the source of the TCR sequencing data for 15 to 20 patients, while a few other patients were processed with MiXCR and VDJtools. To correct CD4 versus CD8 sorting errors, sequences present in both subsets at a frequency ratio below 5:1 were removed. Because the origin of CDR3 nucleotide sequences shared between donor and recipient could not be assigned, those sequences were removed. Alloreactive clones required at least 2-fold expansion over unstimulated cells and minimum CFSE-low frequency of 0.002% (template counts) or 0.001% (read counts). Mappable clones were those detected in sequenced pre-transplant spleen, lymph node, or MLR CFSE-low populations of the donor or recipient. Cumulative frequency of alloreactive clones was calculated as a percentage of all sequences weighted by copy number. This immuneACCESS table, as held by TCRdb, lists in-frame sequences with V and J called but not all clones. Of the missing ones, under half trace to an unresolved V gene in checked studies; the others have no known cause. V and J calls and clone size are copied from that table; D and trimming were computed from the DNA. This sample is represented by approximately 110,000 clones; around 90% of them were singletons. The ten most abundant clones make up about 0.2% of the sample.

This entry is derived from a study of graft-versus-host responses after intestinal transplantation (dated by TCRdb to the early 2020s). Describing the broader study: Recipients received multivisceral, liver-intestinal, or isolated intestinal transplants. Every recipient was given anti-thymocyte globulin induction, followed by approximately 3 years of maintenance tacrolimus and steroids. After intestinal transplantation, graft-versus-host and host-versus-graft alloreactive T cell clones were followed in the graft, circulation and bone marrow using bulk TCR-beta CDR3 sequencing. To identify alloreactive clones, pre-transplant mixed lymphocyte reaction products were sequenced and compared with unstimulated pre-transplant donor and recipient T cells. A cohort of about 26 intestinal transplant recipients, including one retransplant, was enrolled, and a few patients lacking pretransplant specimens were excluded. A peak of at least 4% donor T cells among recipient peripheral blood mononuclear cells was the definition used for donor T cell macrochimerism. Samples from a few later patients were sequenced in-house on an Illumina MiSeq with MiXCR processing rather than by the commercial service.

Summary of the overall study and its limitations: Peak levels of circulating GvH clones were associated with declines in HvG clones early after transplant. GvH clones were detected in recipient bone marrow, and some appeared earlier in ileal mucosa or blood, consistent with an intestinal mucosal origin. In the allografts of patients with donor T cell macrochimerism, GvH to HvG T cell clonal ratios were high. The conclusions were limited by the relatively low number and heterogeneity of the intestinal transplant patients.

Including the terminal cysteine and phenylalanine, the CDR3 comprises 15 residues. The kept DNA is CDR3 alone, 45 bases in frame from the first base. The germline V gene encodes CDR1 SGHTA and CDR2 FQGTGA. Read against the paper, the sample's time point label means: cells obtained before transplantation from donor or recipient. CD3+CD4+ and CD3+CD8+ populations were FACS-sorted from unstimulated pre-transplant donor and recipient cells taken from spleen or lymph nodes. The chain links TRBV7-3 with TRBJ2-5; TRBD2 fits 7 bases in the junction. The closer fit of TRBJ2-7 to the DNA end suggests the J call may be wrong. The source is a human donor who was the organ donor for an intestinal transplant. The sequences come from unstimulated CD4+ T cells sorted from spleen or lymph node cells, collected before transplant. The sequenced DNA: TGTGCCAGCAGCTTAGGGTGGCGGGAGATGATCGAGCAGTACTTC. It translates to CASSLGWREMIEQYF.